These T cell receptor beta chains were read from a single sample in a study of T-cell reconstitution after alpha-beta-depleted transplantation in children. From the PCR reads, TCRdb called clonotypes with MiXCR, one entry per CDR3 protein. Among over 550,000 distinct CDR3 sequences listed, over 9.5% were seen once. This sample comprised PBMCs from the stem cell graft donor, obtained from the stem cell graft. The receptors come from a human donor who donated a stem cell graft to a child with acute myeloid leukemia. Both conserved end residues are part of each CDR3. D genes are given only for firm matches. Clone size is shown for a subset of rows, as once, few, many or a class of expanded clone.

J gene,clone size,V gene,D gene,CDR3 protein,CDR3 DNA
TRBJ2-3,few,TRBV29-1,.,CSGEGAAGGYTDTQYF,TGCAGCGGCGAGGGTGCCGCTGGCGGGTACACAGATACGCAGTATTTT
TRBJ1-1,.,TRBV29-1,.,CSVALKKATAFF,TGCAGCGTCGCCTTGAAAAAGGCCACGGCTTTCTTT
TRBJ2-2,few,TRBV12-3/TRBV12-4,.,CASSPLGEEGDTGELFF,TGTGCCAGCAGCCCTTTGGGGGAGGAAGGGGACACCGGGGAGCTGTTTTTT
TRBJ2-1,.,TRBV18,TRBD2,CASSQSAGWNEQFF,TGTGCCAGCTCACAGTCAGCGGGGTGGAATGAGCAGTTCTTC
TRBJ2-7,.,TRBV27,.,CASSLQAGSYEQYF,TGTGCCAGCAGTTTACAAGCGGGCTCCTACGAGCAGTACTTC
TRBJ2-1,.,TRBV6-5,TRBD1,CASSSADRYNEQFF,TGTGCCAGCAGCTCCGCGGACAGGTACAATGAGCAGTTCTTC
TRBJ2-7,many,TRBV12-3/TRBV12-4,TRBD1,CASSLGTGGELKYF,TGTGCCAGCAGTTTAGGGACAGGGGGTGAGCTGAAGTACTTC
TRBJ1-1,.,TRBV12-3/TRBV12-4,TRBD1,CASSLARGLTEAFF,TGTGCCAGCAGTTTGGCGAGGGGGCTCACTGAAGCTTTCTTT
TRBJ1-5,.,TRBV5-1,.,CASSSGPNQPQHF,TGCGCCAGCAGCTCGGGGCCCAATCAGCCCCAGCATTTT
TRBJ1-4,.,TRBV7-6,.,CASSRGTYEKLFF,TGTGCCAGCAGCCGAGGGACGTATGAAAAACTGTTTTTT
TRBJ2-5,.,TRBV12-3/TRBV12-4,TRBD2,CASSLGLAAGETQYF,TGTGCCAGCAGTTTAGGACTAGCGGCGGGGGAGACCCAGTACTTC
TRBJ1-2,.,TRBV15,TRBD1,CATSRGDRERYTF,TGTGCCACCAGCAGAGGGGACAGGGAGCGCTACACCTTC
TRBJ2-7,many,TRBV27,.,CASSSLGYEQYF,TGTGCCAGCAGTTCCCTAGGCTACGAGCAGTACTTC
TRBJ1-1,.,TRBV20-1,TRBD1,CSAPTGSLNTEAFF,TGCAGTGCCCCGACAGGGTCTCTGAACACTGAAGCTTTCTTT
TRBJ2-1,few,TRBV10-3,TRBD2,CAIGGLTSGRLGEQFF,TGTGCCATCGGAGGGCTGACTAGCGGGAGACTGGGTGAGCAGTTCTTC
TRBJ2-7,many,TRBV5-1,TRBD1,CASSPEGQGYYEQYF,TGCGCCAGCAGCCCGGAGGGACAGGGATACTACGAGCAGTACTTC
TRBJ2-7,few,TRBV5-1,TRBD2,CASSPPTSGRYEQYF,TGCGCCAGCAGCCCACCGACTAGCGGGAGGTACGAGCAGTACTTC
TRBJ1-6,few,TRBV30,TRBD1,CAWETGGDLPLHF,TGTGCCTGGGAAACAGGGGGCGATTTACCCCTCCACTTT
TRBJ1-6,few,TRBV27,TRBD1,CASSTDRAPYNSPLHF,TGTGCCAGCAGTACGGACAGGGCACCATATAATTCACCCCTCCACTTT
TRBJ1-5,many,TRBV7-9,.,CASSPDGGMEPQHF,TGTGCCAGCAGCCCCGATGGGGGGATGGAGCCCCAGCATTTT
TRBJ2-5,few,TRBV7-2,.,CASSLAARAGETQYF,TGTGCCAGCAGCTTAGCGGCTCGAGCGGGAGAGACCCAGTACTTC
TRBJ2-5,few,TRBV7-3,.,CASSQGGGRVETQYF,TGTGCCAGCAGCCAAGGGGGGGGGCGCGTGGAGACCCAGTACTTC
TRBJ2-7,few,TRBV7-3,TRBD1,CASSPQGGYEQYF,TGTGCCAGCAGCCCACAGGGGGGCTACGAGCAGTACTTC
TRBJ2-3,few,TRBV27,TRBD1,CASSLTGALTDTQYF,TGTGCCAGCAGTTTGACAGGGGCCCTCACAGATACGCAGTATTTT
TRBJ1-2,many,TRBV30,.,CAWSEEGVGGYTF,TGTGCCTGGAGTGAAGAAGGGGTTGGTGGCTACACCTTC
TRBJ2-1,.,TRBV28,.,CASNQAGRGLTDEQFF,TGTGCCAGCAACCAAGCCGGACGGGGCTTAACCGATGAGCAGTTCTTC
TRBJ2-1,few,TRBV24-1,TRBD2,CATSDRRGGSLNEQFF,TGTGCCACCAGTGACCGGCGGGGCGGGAGTCTCAATGAGCAGTTCTTC
TRBJ2-5,few,TRBV7-2,.,CASSLVPGETQYF,TGTGCCAGCAGCTTAGTTCCGGGGGAGACCCAGTACTTC
TRBJ2-3,many,TRBV12-3/TRBV12-4,.,CASSLVLYSDTQYF,TGTGCCAGCAGTTTAGTGCTATATTCAGATACGCAGTATTTT
TRBJ2-3,few,TRBV5-1,TRBD2,CASSYEAGIATDTQYF,TGCGCCAGCAGCTATGAAGCGGGAATTGCCACAGATACGCAGTATTTT
TRBJ2-1,few,TRBV6-2/TRBV6-3,.,CASSNQGGSYNEQFF,TGTGCCAGCAGTAACCAGGGAGGCTCCTACAATGAGCAGTTCTTC
TRBJ2-1,few,TRBV5-1,.,CASSPAGPRGNEQFF,TGCGCCAGCAGTCCCGCCGGGCCCCGGGGGAATGAGCAGTTCTTC
TRBJ2-5,many,TRBV12-3/TRBV12-4,.,CASSSGQETQYF,TGTGCCAGCAGTTCCGGCCAAGAGACCCAGTACTTC
TRBJ2-1,many,TRBV30,.,CAWSGVASSSYNEQFF,TGTGCCTGGAGTGGAGTAGCGTCGAGCTCCTACAATGAGCAGTTCTTC
TRBJ2-7,few,TRBV7-6,.,CASSLVRDVGEQYF,TGTGCCAGCAGCTTAGTAAGGGACGTTGGGGAGCAGTACTTC
TRBJ2-6,many,TRBV6-5,.,CASNPVGANVLTF,TGTGCCAGCAACCCCGTCGGCGCCAACGTCCTGACTTTC
TRBJ2-3,many,TRBV28,TRBD1,CASSFGQGATPLGTQYF,TGTGCCAGCAGTTTCGGACAGGGGGCGACGCCCCTTGGTACGCAGTATTTT
TRBJ2-7,many,TRBV11-2,.,CASSLGGSTSSYEQYF,TGTGCCAGCAGCTTAGGAGGGTCAACAAGCTCCTACGAGCAGTACTTC
TRBJ2-1,.,TRBV6-2/TRBV6-3,TRBD2,CASTPTSGSFSYNEQFF,TGTGCCAGCACCCCCACTAGCGGGAGCTTCAGCTACAATGAGCAGTTCTTC
TRBJ2-1,many,TRBV18,.,CASSVSYNEQFF,TGTGCCAGCTCAGTTTCCTACAATGAGCAGTTCTTC
TRBJ2-3,few,TRBV20-1,TRBD2,CSARIGSGGADTQYF,TGCAGTGCTAGAATCGGCTCGGGAGGCGCAGATACGCAGTATTTT
TRBJ1-3,few,TRBV12-3/TRBV12-4,.,CASVSGNTIYF,TGTGCCAGCGTGTCTGGAAACACCATATATTTT
TRBJ1-2,.,TRBV12-3/TRBV12-4,.,CASSTGFGYTF,TGTGCCAGCAGTACGGGCTTTGGCTACACCTTC
TRBJ1-1,.,TRBV6-5,.,CASTQNTEAFF,TGTGCCAGCACTCAAAACACTGAAGCTTTCTTT
TRBJ2-7,.,TRBV11-2,TRBD1,CASSREGQVIYEQYF,TGTGCCAGCAGCCGAGAGGGACAGGTGATCTACGAGCAGTACTTC
TRBJ1-1,few,TRBV4-2,.,CASSQASGEAFF,TGTGCCAGCAGCCAAGCGTCCGGTGAAGCTTTCTTT
TRBJ2-7,.,TRBV20-1,.,CSARDPSYEQYF,TGCAGTGCTAGAGATCCTTCGTACGAGCAGTACTTC
TRBJ1-5,.,TRBV12-3/TRBV12-4,.,CASTASLNQPQHF,TGTGCCAGCACCGCGTCCCTGAATCAGCCCCAGCATTTT
TRBJ2-7,.,TRBV27,TRBD2,CASRRRLAGGSSYEQYF,TGTGCCAGCAGACGAAGACTAGCGGGAGGGAGCTCCTACGAGCAGTACTTC